These T cell receptor beta chains were read from a single sample in a study of T cells in localized non-small cell lung cancer. The method was immunoSEQ multiplex PCR; TCRdb's version includes in-frame clones alone and lacks a portion of them. The table includes about 24,000 clones, more than 90% detected once. The sample here was peripheral blood, taken before any cancer treatment. Every receptor here comes from a man aged 40-75 years with stage III squamous cell lung carcinoma. CDR3s include the opening cysteine and the closing phenylalanine or tryptophan. The order of the fields is V gene, J gene, D gene, clone size, CDR3 protein, CDR3 DNA. A D gene is named only where the DNA matches it firmly. Rows may omit the clone size; those that give it use once, few, many or a size class.

TRBV4-3	TRBJ2-7	TRBD1	-	CASSQAGTGTYEQYF	TGCGCCAGCAGCCAGGCCGGGACAGGGACCTACGAGCAGTACTTC
TRBV10-3	TRBJ2-5	-	-	CAIKGGAETQYF	TGTGCCATCAAGGGGGGGGCCGAGACCCAGTACTTC
TRBV6-6	TRBJ1-1	-	-	CASSLSLNTEAFF	TGTGCCAGCAGTTTGAGCTTAAACACTGAAGCTTTCTTT
TRBV6-1	TRBJ1-5	-	-	CASSAPDNQPQHF	TGTGCCAGCAGTGCTCCAGACAATCAGCCCCAGCATTTT
TRBV15	TRBJ1-5	-	-	CATSNRGARGNQPQHF	TGTGCCACCAGCAATAGGGGGGCTCGGGGCAATCAGCCCCAGCATTTT
TRBV5-4	TRBJ1-1	TRBD1	-	CASSSTGGTEAFF	TGTGCCAGCAGTTCCACAGGGGGGACTGAAGCTTTCTTT
TRBV15	TRBJ2-4	TRBD1	-	CATKNRGTLAKNIQYF	TGTGCCACCAAAAACAGGGGAACATTAGCCAAAAACATTCAGTACTTC
TRBV6-6	TRBJ1-6	-	-	CASSGDGYNSPLHF	TGTGCCAGCAGCGGGGACGGCTATAATTCACCCCTCCACTTT
TRBV9	TRBJ2-7	-	-	CASSERTGNYEQYF	TGTGCCAGCAGCGAGAGGACCGGAAACTACGAGCAGTACTTC
TRBV28	TRBJ1-1	-	-	CASSFQGVNTEAFF	TGTGCCAGCAGCTTTCAAGGGGTGAACACTGAAGCTTTCTTT
TRBV9	TRBJ2-1	-	once	CASSNGGVNEQFF	TGTGCCAGCAGCAACGGCGGGGTCAATGAGCAGTTCTTC
TRBV18	TRBJ1-2	-	-	CASSPSMAGAYGYTF	TGTGCCAGCTCACCCTCTATGGCGGGGGCTTATGGCTACACCTTC
TRBV1	TRBJ1-5	-	-	CTSSHWPFLAKRNNQPQHF	TGCACCAGCAGCCATTGGCCCTTCCTCGCTAAACGGAACAATCAGCCCCAGCATTTT
TRBV2	TRBJ1-2	TRBD1	-	CASSERDRVNGYTF	TGTGCCAGCAGTGAACGGGACAGGGTAAATGGCTACACCTTC
TRBV11-2	TRBJ1-1	TRBD1	-	CASSSPRTGGTEAFF	TGTGCCAGCAGCTCCCCTCGGACAGGGGGCACTGAAGCTTTCTTT
TRBV30	TRBJ1-2	-	-	CAWSGAGYGYTF	TGTGCCTGGAGTGGGGCCGGTTATGGCTACACCTTC
TRBV6-5	TRBJ1-4	-	-	CASSLQGNNEKLFF	TGTGCCAGCAGCTTACAGGGCAATAATGAAAAACTGTTTTTT
TRBV2	TRBJ1-5	TRBD1	once	CASRNDRADSNQPQHF	TGTGCCAGCAGGAATGACAGGGCCGATAGCAATCAGCCCCAGCATTTT
TRBV27	TRBJ2-2	-	-	CASSLTLNTGELFF	TGTGCCAGCAGTTTGACACTGAACACCGGGGAGCTGTTTTTT
TRBV7-9	TRBJ2-6	-	large	CASSTYWQEFSGANVLTF	TGTGCCAGCAGCACCTATTGGCAAGAGTTCTCTGGGGCCAACGTCCTGACTTTC
TRBV5-6	TRBJ1-2	-	-	CASSLEGSYYGYTF	TGTGCCAGCAGCTTGGAGGGATCCTACTATGGCTACACCTTC
TRBV19	TRBJ2-7	-	-	CASSPSHEWYEQYF	TGTGCCAGTAGCCCCTCGCATGAGTGGTACGAGCAGTACTTC
TRBV6-1	TRBJ1-1	-	few	CASSERSPGKAFF	TGTGCCAGCAGTGAGCGGTCTCCGGGTAAAGCTTTCTTT
TRBV7-8	TRBJ2-7	-	-	CASSLAGRDESYEQYF	TGTGCCAGCAGCTTAGCGGGGCGGGACGAATCCTACGAGCAGTACTTC
TRBV30	TRBJ1-5	-	-	CAWSGMGNQPQHF	TGTGCCTGGAGTGGGATGGGCAATCAGCCCCAGCATTTT
TRBV21-1	TRBJ2-1	-	once	CASSPGGSGTRTYNEQFF	TGTGCCAGCAGCCCGGGTGGGAGCGGGACCCGAACGTACAATGAGCAGTTCTTC
TRBV5-6	TRBJ2-5	-	-	CASSPMTGSGTQYF	TGTGCCAGCAGCCCGATGACAGGTTCGGGGACCCAGTACTTC
TRBV30	TRBJ1-5	TRBD1	once	CAWSVQGNQPQHF	TGTGCCTGGAGTGTACAGGGGAATCAGCCCCAGCATTTT
TRBV5-1	TRBJ1-1	TRBD1	-	CASSLSQGDTEAFF	TGCGCCAGCAGCTTGAGTCAGGGGGACACTGAAGCTTTCTTT
TRBV7-3	TRBJ2-2	TRBD1	-	CASSPGPDRATGELFF	TGTGCCAGCAGCCCGGGGCCGGACAGGGCCACCGGGGAGCTGTTTTTT
TRBV5-1	TRBJ2-5	TRBD1	once	CASSQTVGTVQETQYF	TGCGCCAGCAGCCAAACTGTAGGGACAGTACAAGAGACCCAGTACTTC
TRBV30	TRBJ2-5	-	-	CAWSEVGPETQYF	TGTGCCTGGAGTGAAGTAGGGCCAGAGACCCAGTACTTC
TRBV4-2	TRBJ2-5	TRBD1	-	CASSGRDRLYF	TGTGCCAGCAGCGGTCGGGACAGGCTGTACTTC
TRBV2	TRBJ2-5	-	-	CASSDHPGPAVQETQYF	TGTGCCAGCAGTGATCACCCGGGACCGGCAGTCCAAGAGACCCAGTACTTC
TRBV5-6	TRBJ2-6	TRBD1	-	CASSSTGSGANVLTF	TGTGCCAGCAGCTCGACAGGGTCCGGGGCCAACGTCCTGACTTTC
TRBV4-1	TRBJ1-5	TRBD1	-	CASSQETGGSNQPQHF	TGCGCCAGCAGCCAAGAAACAGGGGGCAGCAATCAGCCCCAGCATTTT
TRBV7-8	TRBJ2-5	-	-	CASSPVGSVQETQYF	TGTGCCAGCAGCCCAGTGGGGTCAGTACAAGAGACCCAGTACTTC
TRBV5-1	TRBJ2-7	TRBD1	-	CASSATGTGAEQYF	TGCGCCAGCAGCGCAACCGGGACAGGGGCCGAGCAGTACTTC